This passage covers 27 T cell receptor beta chains from one sample sequenced in a study of blood T cell repertoires in COVID-19 (dated by TCRdb to the early 2020s). Library method: the immunoSEQ multiplex PCR assay. The immuneACCESS repertoire file appears here via TCRdb, limited to in-frame rearrangements. These files lack a portion of the clones; in checked studies, under half of the deficit traces to unresolved V genes, and the cause of the others is not known. The table for this sample lists about 38,000 clones; around four fifths of them were counted only once. The top ten hold roughly 1.7% of the sample. Sequencing input: peripheral blood. The receptors here all came from a man aged 60 to 69 with COVID-19, enrolled during active disease.

This chain uses TRBV28 with TRBJ1-5; perhaps TRBD1 as D (5 bases). CDR1 MDHEN and CDR2 SYDVKM come from the germline V gene. V was clipped by 1 base and J by 2 bases, with 12 bases between them. The CDR3 sequence is 16 residues long. CDR3 nucleotide sequence: TGTGCCAGCAGTTTATATCGCAGGGTGGGCAATCAGCCCCAGCATTTT. Its protein is CASSLYRRVGNQPQHF.

The chain uses TRBV12-3 or TRBV12-4 and TRBJ2-7, with 7 bases aligning to TRBD1. The CDR3 spans 13 residues. V gave up 1 base and J gave up 5 bases; unmatched junction bases: 2. This chain's CDR3 is CASSLVDRDEQYF. The DNA for the CDR3 is TGTGCCAGCAGTTTAGTTGACAGGGACGAGCAGTACTTC.

The chain carries TRBV9 and TRBJ2-3; 10 nucleotides agree with TRBD2. The CDR3 sequence is 17 residues long. Germline CDR1 SGDLS, CDR2 YYNGEE. Trimming took 0 bases from V and 1 from J; bases not matched to a gene: 5. CDR3 in DNA: TGTGCCAGCAGCGTAGCTGCTAGCGGGAGTGGCACAGATACGCAGTATTTT. As protein: CASSVAASGSGTDTQYF. Looking up the rest from reference TRBV9 and TRBJ2-3 gives the full variable domain: DSGVTQTPKHLITATGQRVTLRCSPRSGDLSVYWYQQSLDQGLQFLIQYYNGEERAKGNILERFSAQQFPDLHSELNLSSLELGDSALYFCASSVAASGSGTDTQYFGPGTRLTVL.

This chain connects TRBV7-8 to TRBJ2-5, with D maybe TRBD2 (7 bases). The CDR3 covers 13 residues. With 4 bases removed from V and 5 bases from J, the gap between germline ends came to 11 bases. Germline loops: CDR1 SGHVS, CDR2 FQNEAQ. The CDR3 spells CASSWGGQETQYF. The CDR3 DNA reads as TGTGCCAGCAGCTGGGGGGGGCAGGAGACCCAGTACTTC.

This clone has just a few counts. The chain links TRBV2 to TRBJ1-2; 10 bases are shared with TRBD1. Germline V gives CDR1 SNHLY, CDR2 FYNNEI. The CDR3 spans 13 residues. Trimming took 8 bases from V and 4 from J; bases not matched to a gene: 4. Here the CDR3 DNA reads TGTGCCAGCGGGACAGGGGAACTCTATGGCTACACCTTC. Its protein is CASGTGELYGYTF.

This clone occurred once. The chain combines TRBV4-2 with TRBJ1-2; 9 nucleotides line up with TRBD1. In germline, CDR1 is LGHNA, CDR2 YNFKEQ. J gave up 8 bases and V 0 bases, and 7 bases lay outside the gene matches. This CDR3 comprises 15 residues. CDR3 coding DNA: TGTGCCAGCAGCCAAGATCGGACAGGGGTAGTAGGCTACACCTTC. Residues: CASSQDRTGVVGYTF.

Only one count was recorded for this clone. V is TRBV9 and J is TRBJ2-3; no definite D call. This CDR3 spans 14 amino acids. V dropped 2 bases and J dropped 5 bases, with 12 bases sitting between them. Per the germline V gene, CDR1 is SGDLS and CDR2 is YYNGEE. In nucleotides, the CDR3 is TGTGCCAGCAGCGTTAGTTATGCGGTAGATACGCAGTATTTT. Amino acid sequence: CASSVSYAVDTQYF.

This rearrangement joins TRBV28 to TRBJ1-6, with D perhaps TRBD1 (5 bases). The V gene lost 5 bases and the J gene lost 9 bases, with 17 bases spanning the gap. Germline CDR1 reads MDHEN; CDR2 reads SYDVKM. The CDR3 covers 15 residues. CDR3 sequence reads: CASSTQTVNGSPLHF. In DNA form, the CDR3 reads TGTGCCAGCAGTACTCAGACAGTTAACGGTTCACCCCTCCACTTT.

The chain has TRBV28 and TRBJ1-2, with D possibly being TRBD1 (5 bases). The CDR3 consists of 12 residues. V lost 3 bases and J lost 5, with 7 bases in between. Germline CDR1 is MDHEN and CDR2 is SYDVKM. The CDR3 spells CASSLEGYGYTF. CDR3 DNA: TGTGCCAGCAGTTTGGAGGGGTATGGCTACACCTTC.

The chain is built from TRBV7-9 and TRBJ1-5; no firm D call. Trimming took off 3 bases at V and 11 bases at J, with 11 bases between the two ends. The CDR3 contains 12 residues. Germline V lookup: CDR1 SEHNR, CDR2 FQNEAQ (reference sequence). CDR3 sequence (DNA): TGTGCCAGCAGCTTTAGTCCCTCGGCCCAGCATTTT. This sequence encodes CASSFSPSAQHF.

V usage is TRBV10-2 and J usage is TRBJ1-1; 7 bases are shared with TRBD1. V was clipped by 6 bases and J by 0 bases; unmatched bases: 4. Germline CDR1 WSHSY, CDR2 SAAADI. The CDR3 totals 14 residues. The CDR3 DNA reads TGCGCCAGCAGGGCAGGGGGGCTGAACACTGAAGCTTTCTTT. This translates into CASRAGGLNTEAFF.

The chain recombines TRBV5-1 with TRBJ2-7; 8 positions match TRBD1. CDR3 length equals 14 residues. Germline V CDR1 and CDR2: SGHRS, YFSETQ. With 3 bases clipped from V and 4 bases from J, the junction kept 6 bases outside the gene matches. The CDR3 here is CASSSGQGFYEQYF. CDR3 in DNA: TGCGCCAGCAGCTCCGGACAGGGCTTTTACGAGCAGTACTTC.

The chain recombines TRBV7-8 with TRBJ1-6; tentatively, D is TRBD1 (5 bases). There are 15 residues in the CDR3. Germline CDR1 is SGHVS and CDR2 is FQNEAQ. V lost 5 bases to trimming and J lost 5 bases, with 13 bases between them. Written as DNA, the CDR3 is TGTGCCAGCAGCCCGCGAGGACAAGATAATTCACCCCTCCACTTT. Its translation: CASSPRGQDNSPLHF.

This sequence joins TRBV4-1 and TRBJ2-1, with TRBD1 matching over 8 bases. The V gene end was trimmed by 0 bases and the J gene end by 7 bases; junction bases not matched to a gene: 8. The CDR3 length is 16 residues. The germline V gene has CDR1 MGHRA and CDR2 YSYEKL. Here the CDR3 DNA reads TGCGCCAGCAGCCAAGATAGGCCAGGGGGCTGGAATGAGCAGTTCTTC. It is translated as CASSQDRPGGWNEQFF.

By proportion, this clone is medium-sized. The chain is built from TRBV9 and TRBJ1-2, with a tentative D call TRBD1 (6 bases). The CDR3 has 15 residues. The germline V and J ends were trimmed by 3 bases and 2 bases, with 14 bases remaining between them. Germline V gene lookup returns CDR1 SGDLS and CDR2 YYNGEE. The DNA of the CDR3 is TGTGCCAGCAGCGCGCGCCGGGGACAAAACTATGGCTACACCTTC. Protein sequence: CASSARRGQNYGYTF.

The chain employs TRBV3-1 (or the pseudogene TRBV3-2) and TRBJ1-1; 7 bases are a match to TRBD1. This CDR3 has 14 residues. V was clipped by 2 bases and J by 4 bases; unmatched bases: 4. Germline V gene data show CDR1 as LGHDT and CDR2 as YNNKEL (reference sequence). The CDR3 DNA is TGTGCCAGCAGCCAAACCCAGGGGGGCACTGAAGCTTTCTTT. This gives the protein CASSQTQGGTEAFF.

The chain has TRBV19 and TRBJ2-7, with no clear D. Germline V gives CDR1 LNHDA, CDR2 SQIVND (reference sequence). CDR3 length: 15 residues. Between the trimmed V and J ends, which lost 6 bases and 1 base, there was a span of 16 bases. The CDR3 loop reads CASSKAGSISYEQYF. The DNA of the CDR3 is TGTGCCAGTAGCAAAGCCGGGTCGATTTCCTACGAGCAGTACTTC.

The chain is built from TRBV12-3 or TRBV12-4 and TRBJ1-3, with no clear D. The V end lost 4 bases, the J end lost 4 bases, and 8 bases lay between the germline ends. This CDR3 spans 13 amino acids. CDR3 residues: CASSSRGGNTIYF. In DNA form, the CDR3 reads TGTGCCAGCAGTTCCCGAGGGGGAAACACCATATATTTT.

V usage is TRBV12-3 or TRBV12-4 and J usage is TRBJ1-2, with 8 bases aligning to TRBD1. There are 13 residues in the CDR3. The V gene end was trimmed by 6 bases and the J gene end by 3 bases; junction bases not matched to a gene: 3. The CDR3 sequence: CASRQGADYGYTF. In nucleotides, the CDR3 is TGTGCCAGCAGGCAGGGGGCGGACTATGGCTACACCTTC.

V usage is TRBV19 and J usage is TRBJ1-1; D not resolved. V was shortened by 4 bases and J by 2 bases, with 8 bases between the two germline ends. The V gene's germline CDR1 is LNHDA and CDR2 SQIVND (reference sequence). The CDR3 loop spans 13 amino acids. The CDR3 DNA reads TGTGCCAGTAGTAATCGGGTTAACACTGAAGCTTTCTTT. This codes for CASSNRVNTEAFF.

The rearrangement links TRBV3-1 (or the pseudogene TRBV3-2) to TRBJ2-5; TRBD2 agrees at 13 bases. V shed 4 bases, J shed 5 bases, and the junction held 4 bases outside the gene matches. The CDR3 has 15 amino acids. The V gene's germline CDR1 is LGHDT and CDR2 YNNKEL (reference sequence). CDR3 DNA: TGTGCCAGCAGCCCACTAGCGGGAGGGAGTGAGACCCAGTACTTC. Translating gives CASSPLAGGSETQYF.

V is TRBV5-4 and J is TRBJ2-5, with TRBD2 matching 7 bases. V trimming: 7 bases; J trimming: 4 bases; junction bases outside the gene matches: 4. This CDR3 has 12 residues. The germline V gene has CDR1 SGHNT and CDR2 YYREEE (reference sequence). CDR3 loop: CASGPGGETQYF. The CDR3 coding sequence is TGTGCCAGCGGTCCGGGAGGAGAGACCCAGTACTTC.

Of note for this clone: A read error may produce the germline difference seen at one junction end. V is TRBV27 and J is TRBJ2-7; TRBD1 matches 7 bases. In germline, CDR1 is MNHEY, CDR2 SMNVEV (reference sequence). The CDR3 is 15 amino acids. CDR3 amino acids: CVSSLSAGGIYEQYF. DNA for the CDR3: TGTGTCAGCAGTTTATCCGCAGGGGGAATCTACGAGCAGTACTTC.

The gene calls are TRBV27 and TRBJ2-3; weak D call: TRBD2 (5 bases). Trimming took 2 bases from V and 3 from J, leaving 18 bases between them. Germline V lookup: CDR1 MNHEY, CDR2 SMNVEV (reference sequence). The CDR3 covers 17 residues. DNA for the CDR3: TGTGCCAGCAGTTTAGCCGGAGGCCTCGGTGGGACAGATACGCAGTATTTT. Protein product: CASSLAGGLGGTDTQYF.

The chain uses TRBV28 and TRBJ1-3; no clear D. V lost 1 base, J lost 0 bases, and 10 bases lay in between. CDR1 MDHEN and CDR2 SYDVKM come from the germline V gene. The CDR3 consists of 16 residues. This chain's CDR3 is CASSLSFGISGNTIYF. The CDR3 coding sequence is TGTGCCAGCAGTTTATCCTTCGGTATCTCTGGAAACACCATATATTTT.

The CDR3, as DNA: TGTGCCAGCACTTACGTTGGGAGGGCCGGGGAGCTGTTTTTT. It yields the protein CASTYVGRAGELFF. The V gene is TRBV27, the J gene TRBJ2-2; 7 bases match TRBD2. The CDR3 has 14 amino acids. CDR1 is MNHEY, CDR2 SMNVEV, per germline (reference sequence). Trimming at V came to 7 bases and at J to 6 bases, leaving 8 bases not matched to a gene.

J is TRBJ2-7 and V is TRBV14; 7 bases match TRBD2. Per the germline V gene, CDR1 is SGHDN and CDR2 is FVKESK. The CDR3 runs to 15 residues. The V gene end was trimmed by 0 bases and the J gene end by 3 bases; junction bases not matched to a gene: 5. CDR3 sequence (DNA): TGTGCCAGCAGCCAAGATTGGGGGGGGTTCTACGAGCAGTACTTC. Its protein product is CASSQDWGGFYEQYF. Complete variable domain (other parts from reference TRBV14 and TRBJ2-7): EAGVTQFPSHSVIEKGQTVTLRCDPISGHDNLYWYRRVMGKEIKFLLHFVKESKQDESGMPNNRFLAERTGGTYSTLKVQPAELEDSGVYFCASSQDWGGFYEQYFGPGTRLTVT.